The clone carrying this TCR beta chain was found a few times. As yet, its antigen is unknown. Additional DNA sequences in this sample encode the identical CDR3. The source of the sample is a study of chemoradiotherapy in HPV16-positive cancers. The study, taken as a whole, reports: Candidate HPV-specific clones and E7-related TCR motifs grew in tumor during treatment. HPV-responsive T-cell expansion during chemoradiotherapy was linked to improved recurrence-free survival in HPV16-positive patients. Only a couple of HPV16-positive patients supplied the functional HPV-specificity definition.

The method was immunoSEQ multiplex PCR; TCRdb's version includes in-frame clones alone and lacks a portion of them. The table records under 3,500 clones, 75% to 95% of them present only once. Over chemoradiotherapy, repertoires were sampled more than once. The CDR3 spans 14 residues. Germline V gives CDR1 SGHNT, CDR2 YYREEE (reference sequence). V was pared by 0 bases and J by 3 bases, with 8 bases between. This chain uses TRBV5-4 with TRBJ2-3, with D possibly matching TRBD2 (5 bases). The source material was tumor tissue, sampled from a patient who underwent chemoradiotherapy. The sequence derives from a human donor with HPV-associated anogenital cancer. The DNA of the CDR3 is TGTGCCAGCAGCTTGGCTAGCCCAACAGATACGCAGTATTTT. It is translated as CASSLASPTDTQYF.